This T cell receptor (beta chain) was profiled in a study of post-analysis software for immune sequencing data. Study summary: The study covered relapsing-remitting, secondary progressive and progressive-relapsing courses of multiple sclerosis. Study outcomes and limitations: People with multiple sclerosis had a significantly lower normalized Chao1 diversity than controls did. Patients showed TRBV5-6, TRBV5-1 and TRBV20-1 among five TRBV segments more frequent than in controls.

About this clonotype itself: Its antigen is not identified.

The CDR3 loop spans 16 amino acids. Per the germline V gene, CDR1 is SGHTA and CDR2 is FQGNSA. After removal of 5 bases from V and 5 bases from J, the junction contained 6 bases not matched to a gene. Unique molecular identifiers had been added to the TCR beta cDNA libraries. The yield from around 1 to 10 million T cells was about 500,000 cDNA molecules in total. TCRdb ran MiXCR on the PCR reads and lists one entry per CDR3 protein. The table records about 820,000 distinct CDR3 sequences, 53% of them present only once. The TCR comes from a girl aged 10 to 17 with multiple sclerosis. The chain links TRBV7-2 to TRBJ2-5; 15 nucleotides match TRBD2. Specimen: blood. The chain's CDR3 is CASSPGLAGGMETQYF. The CDR3 DNA reads TGTGCCAGCAGCCCAGGACTAGCGGGGGGGATGGAGACCCAGTACTTC. Based on the CDR3 plus reference TRBV7-2 and TRBJ2-5, the full variable domain is GAGVSQSPSNKVTEKGKDVELRCDPISGHTALYWYRQSLGQGLEFLIYFQGNSAPDKSGLPSDRFSAERTGGSVSTLTIQRTQQEDSAVYLCASSPGLAGGMETQYFGPGTRLLVL.